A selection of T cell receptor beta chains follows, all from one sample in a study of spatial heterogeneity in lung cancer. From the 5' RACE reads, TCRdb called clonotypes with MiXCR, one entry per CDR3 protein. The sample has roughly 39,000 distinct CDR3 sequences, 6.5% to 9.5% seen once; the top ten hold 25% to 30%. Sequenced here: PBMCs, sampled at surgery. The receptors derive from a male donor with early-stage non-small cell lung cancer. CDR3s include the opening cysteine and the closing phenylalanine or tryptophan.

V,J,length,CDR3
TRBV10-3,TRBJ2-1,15,CAISATTGGNNEQFF
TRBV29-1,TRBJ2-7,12,CSVGDRYAEQYF
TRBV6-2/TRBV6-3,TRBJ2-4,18,CASSSGTSGRVAKNIQYF
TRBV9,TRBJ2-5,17,CASSVRDGGRIRETQYF
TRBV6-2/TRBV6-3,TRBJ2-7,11,CASSPLYEQYF
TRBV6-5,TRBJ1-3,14,CASTLGGTGNTIYF
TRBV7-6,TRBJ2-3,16,CASSLGTSGVADTQYF
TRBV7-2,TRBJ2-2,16,CASSLAGSGNLGELFF
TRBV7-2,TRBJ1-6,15,CASRLPGHQNSPLHF
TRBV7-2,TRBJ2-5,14,CASSSSTAQETQYF
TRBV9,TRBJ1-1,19,CASSPNDPGTGGLHTEAFF
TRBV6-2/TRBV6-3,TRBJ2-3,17,CASSYSRLAGSTDTQYF
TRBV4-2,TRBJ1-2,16,CASSQDTQNLNNGYTF
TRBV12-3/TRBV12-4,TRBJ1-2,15,CASRPGTAPIYGYTF
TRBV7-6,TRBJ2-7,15,CASSPLGSRTYEQYF
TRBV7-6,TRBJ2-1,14,CASSLGDFPGEQFF
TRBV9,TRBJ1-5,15,CASSVSTGDNQPQHF
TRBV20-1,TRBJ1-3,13,CSARVPVLNTIYF
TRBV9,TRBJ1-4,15,CASSRDRDSEEKLFF
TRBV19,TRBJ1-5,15,CASSIDMGTYQPQHF
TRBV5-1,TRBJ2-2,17,CASSLGDLAGRTGELFF
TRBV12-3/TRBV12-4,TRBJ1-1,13,CASSLIGTDEAFF
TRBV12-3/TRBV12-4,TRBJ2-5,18,CASSFSYSGGGGEETQYF
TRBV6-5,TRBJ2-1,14,CASSYSILPGEQFF
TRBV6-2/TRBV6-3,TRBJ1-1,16,CASREPGQGGYTEAFF
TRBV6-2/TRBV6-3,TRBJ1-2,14,CASSLGQLSYGYTF
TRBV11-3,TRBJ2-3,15,CASSLQGWTTDTQYF
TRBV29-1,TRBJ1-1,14,CSVPRTGEGTEAFF
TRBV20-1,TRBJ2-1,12,CRAFGQNNEQFF
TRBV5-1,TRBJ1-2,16,CASSAGGPTGTEGYTF
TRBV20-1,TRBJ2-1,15,CSASGRGQGNNEQFF